This T cell receptor beta chain was recovered during a study of cytomegalovirus exposure and HLA in healthy donors. In the study overall: A data release that came early held 80 million or so unique TCRs from HLA-typed donors.

The PCR ran on 60 Vbeta and 13 Jbeta primers. Original methodology: As a later analysis found, there were 80 million or so unique TCR beta chains, of which some 9.9 million were shared. The protocol was immunoSEQ multiplex PCR, while the TCRdb copy is restricted to in-frame clones and leaves out a portion. From that table come the V and J calls and clone size; the DNA was used to work out D and trimming. The specimen's table records 100,000 to 150,000 clones. V was clipped by 4 bases and J by 5 bases, with 14 bases between them. The CDR3 covers 14 residues. The germline CDR1 and CDR2 sequences are SGHAT and FQNNGV.

The material sequenced was PBMCs. This TCR was recovered from a middle-aged woman in good health and CMV-seronegative. This rearrangement joins TRBV11-2 to TRBJ1-1, with a weak D call TRBD1 (5 bases). CDR3 region: CASSYSTGSTEAFF. The DNA for the CDR3 is TGTGCCAGCAGCTACTCTACAGGAAGTACTGAAGCTTTCTTT. Filled out from reference TRBV11-2 and TRBJ1-1, the complete variable domain reads EAGVAQSPRYKIIEKRQSVAFWCNPISGHATLYWYQQILGQGPKLLIQFQNNGVVDDSQLPKDRFSAERLKGVDSTLKIQPAKLEDSAVYLCASSYSTGSTEAFFGQGTRLTVV.